The sequence of this T cell receptor (beta chain) was determined in a study of T cell clones after liver transplantation. The wider study: Standard immunosuppression, with no induction, continued until 12-24 months after transplant. General study points: In two subjects, few donor cells limited the measurable donor-reactive repertoire. In most of the 8 subjects, circulating graft-donor-reactive CD4 TCRbeta sequences fell significantly after transplant.

Using immunoSEQ multiplex PCR, the repertoire was profiled, and TCRdb retains in-frame clones only, with some absent. The table lists 31,000 or so clones, around 94% of them singletons, with roughly a quarter in the top ten. Germline V CDR1 and CDR2: MNHEY, SMNVEV (reference sequence). The CDR3 totals 16 residues. Regarding this clone: Its antigen is as yet unknown. Compared with germline, one end of the junction differs, possibly owing to a read error.

This sequence joins TRBV27 and TRBJ2-2; no firm D call. The sample in question was CD8+ T cells from blood, obtained 12 months after liver transplant. The TCR was taken from a human patient who received a liver transplant. Certain T cells may be donor cells from the graft. CDR3 in DNA: TGTGCCAGTAGTTCCCGATCCGGGCGAACACCCGGGGAGCTGTTTTTT. Translating it yields CASSSRSGRTPGELFF.